This TCR beta chain was obtained from a study of human T cells and chemical hapten exposure. In the study overall: Donors were sensitized with 2% DPC on the upper inner arm.

As to time point: pre-sensitization, week 0. Noted treatment: therapeutic diphenylcyclopropenone sensitization with weekly scalp DPC. The ends lost 0 bases at V and 2 bases at J; junction bases unmatched: 7. This CDR3 has 17 residues. Germline CDR1 SQVTM, CDR2 ANQGSEA. Within the library, unique molecular identifiers were attached to each individual cDNA molecule. MiXCR, applied by TCRdb to the RACE reads, yields one record per CDR3 protein. The table records 150,000 to 200,000 distinct CDR3 sequences, 25% to 30% of them present only once. The receptor's source is a woman aged 25 to 39 with alopecia areata. Some clones in this sample may be carry-over from other donors' samples. Specimen: whole blood, collected in connection with sensitization to the hapten diphenylcyclopropenone (DPC). This rearrangement joins TRBV29-1 to TRBJ1-3, with 10 bases fitting TRBD1. The CDR3 DNA reads as TGCAGCGTTGAAGATCAGGGGGACAGGGGTGCTGGAAACACCATATATTTT. Protein sequence: CSVEDQGDRGAGNTIYF.